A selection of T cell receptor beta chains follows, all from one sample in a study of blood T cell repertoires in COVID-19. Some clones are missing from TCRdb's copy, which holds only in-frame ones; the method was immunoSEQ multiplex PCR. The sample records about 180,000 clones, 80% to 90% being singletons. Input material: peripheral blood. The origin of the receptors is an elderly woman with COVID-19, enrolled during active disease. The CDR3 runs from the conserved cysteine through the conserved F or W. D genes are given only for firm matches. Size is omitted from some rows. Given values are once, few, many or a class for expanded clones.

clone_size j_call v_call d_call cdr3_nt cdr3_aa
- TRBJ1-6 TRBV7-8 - TGTGCCAGCAGCTTAATCCAGGGAAATTCACCCCTCCACTTT CASSLIQGNSPLHF
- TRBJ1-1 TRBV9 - TGTGCCAGCAGCTCCGGAGACGGTAACACTGAAGCTTTCTTT CASSSGDGNTEAFF
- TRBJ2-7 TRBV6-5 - TGTGCCAGCCGGAGTTTGGTACCCTACGAGCAGTACTTC CASRSLVPYEQYF
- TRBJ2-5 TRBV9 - TGTGCCAGCAGCGTAAGGGGGGGGCAAGAGACCCAGTACTTC CASSVRGGQETQYF
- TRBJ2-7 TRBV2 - TGTGCCAGCAGTGCCCCACTCGGCTACGAGCAGTACTTC CASSAPLGYEQYF
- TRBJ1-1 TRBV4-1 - TGCGCCAGCAGCCTCGTAGGGGGATACACTGAAGCTTTCTTT CASSLVGGYTEAFF
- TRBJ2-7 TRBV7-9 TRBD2 TGTGCCAGCAGCCTTGGAGCTAGCGGGAAAGCAAGGAACGAGCAGTACTTC CASSLGASGKARNEQYF
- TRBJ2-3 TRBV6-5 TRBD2 TGTGCCAGCAGTTCACTAGCGGGTGCTAGCACAGATACGCAGTATTTT CASSSLAGASTDTQYF
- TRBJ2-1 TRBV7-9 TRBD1 TGTGCCAGCAGCAGTCCCGGGACAGGGGTGGGGGACAATGAGCAGTTCTTC CASSSPGTGVGDNEQFF
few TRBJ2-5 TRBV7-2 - TGTGCCAGCAGCTTAGTGTCAGGGGCAGGGGAGACCCAGTACTTC CASSLVSGAGETQYF
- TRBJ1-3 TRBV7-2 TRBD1 TGTGCCAGCAGCGTGGACAGGGTCTCTGGAAACACCATATATTTT CASSVDRVSGNTIYF
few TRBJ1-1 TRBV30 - TGTGCCTGGACACCCGCCTATTACACTGAAGCTTTCTTT CAWTPAYYTEAFF
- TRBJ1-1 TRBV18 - TGTGCCAGCTCCCCGACCGACCCGGGGACTGAAGCTTTCTTT CASSPTDPGTEAFF
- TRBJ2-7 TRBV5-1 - TGCGCCAGCAGCTTGGTACACAACTCCTACGAGCAGTACTTC CASSLVHNSYEQYF
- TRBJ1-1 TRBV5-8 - TGTGCCAGCAGCTTGGCATATCAGGGATCCACTGAAGCTTTCTTT CASSLAYQGSTEAFF
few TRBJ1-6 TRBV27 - TGTGCCAGCAGTTTACGTGATGGGACACGGAGTCCCCTCCACTTT CASSLRDGTRSPLHF
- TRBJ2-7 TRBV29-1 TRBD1 TGCAGCGTGAGGACAGGGGTAGGTTACGAGCAGTACTTC CSVRTGVGYEQYF
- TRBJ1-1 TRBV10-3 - TGTGCCATCTTGGGGGACATGAACACTGAAGCTTTCTTT CAILGDMNTEAFF
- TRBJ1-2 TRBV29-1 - TGCAGCGTTGTTATTCGGGATGGCTACACCTTC CSVVIRDGYTF
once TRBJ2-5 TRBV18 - TGTGCCAGTGTTCAAAGACAGCCCCAAGAGACCCAGTACTTC CASVQRQPQETQYF
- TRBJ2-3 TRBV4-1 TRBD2 TGCGCCAGCAGCCAAGATTGGACTAGACTTCTCCCAGATACGCAGTATTTT CASSQDWTRLLPDTQYF
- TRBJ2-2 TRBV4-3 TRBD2 TGCGCCAGCAGCCAAGGGGCGGGGGATAACACCGGGGAGCTGTTTTTT CASSQGAGDNTGELFF
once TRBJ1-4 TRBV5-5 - TGTGCCAGCAGCGCCGGGAGAAATGAAAAACTGTTTTTT CASSAGRNEKLFF
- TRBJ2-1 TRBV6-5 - TGTGCCATTGGAGACCACAATGAGCAGTTCTTC CAIGDHNEQFF
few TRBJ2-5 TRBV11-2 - TGTGCCAGCAGCTTAGGGGGTCTAGCTCGCGGAGAGACCCAGTACTTC CASSLGGLARGETQYF
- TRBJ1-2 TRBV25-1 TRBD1 TGTGCCAGCAGTCCCGCTCGGACAGGGGGCGCCTATGGCTACACCTTC CASSPARTGGAYGYTF
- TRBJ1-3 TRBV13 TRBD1 TGTGCCAGCAGCTTAGGTCGGAATACCGGGACAGGGTTTTCGGACACCATATATTTT CASSLGRNTGTGFSDTIYF
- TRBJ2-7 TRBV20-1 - TGCAGTGCTCAGGGGCCCTACGAGCAGTACTTC CSAQGPYEQYF
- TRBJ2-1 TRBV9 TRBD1 TGTGCCAGCAGCGTAGGGAGGACAGGGGTCAATGAGCAGTTCTTC CASSVGRTGVNEQFF
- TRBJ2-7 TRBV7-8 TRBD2 TGTGCCAGCAGCTCAACTCGGCTAGCGGGGCCCTACGAGCAGTACTTC CASSSTRLAGPYEQYF
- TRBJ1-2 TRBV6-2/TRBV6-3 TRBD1 TGTGCCAGCAGTTACAACAGGGGGATTGGCTACACCTTC CASSYNRGIGYTF
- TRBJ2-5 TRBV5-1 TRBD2 TGCGCCAGCAGCTTGAGCGGGGGGTTCCAAGAGACCCAGTACTTC CASSLSGGFQETQYF
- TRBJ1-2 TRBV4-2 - TGTGCCAGCAGCATCGGACCCGACGCGGGTCATGGCTACACCTTC CASSIGPDAGHGYTF
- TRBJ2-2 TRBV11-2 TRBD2 TGTGCCACGACTAGCGGGCCTTACACCGGGGAGCTGTTTTTT CATTSGPYTGELFF
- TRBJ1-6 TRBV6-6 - TGTGCCAGCAGTTACAGGCAGGGGCTCCCCCTCCACTTT CASSYRQGLPLHF
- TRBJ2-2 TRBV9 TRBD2 TGTGCCAGCAGTGCCTTGGGGGGGAACCCCGGGGAGCTGTTTTTT CASSALGGNPGELFF
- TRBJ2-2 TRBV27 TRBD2 TGTGCCAGCACACCTATTCCCGGGACTACGAACACCGGGGAGCTGTTTTTT CASTPIPGTTNTGELFF
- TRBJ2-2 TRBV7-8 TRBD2 TGTGCCAGCAAGAGACTAGCGGGAGATTTGAACACCGGGGAGCTGTTTTTT CASKRLAGDLNTGELFF
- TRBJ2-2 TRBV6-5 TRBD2 TGTGCCAGCAGTTACTCGTCATTAGCGGGAGTCCGGGAGCTGTTTTTT CASSYSSLAGVRELFF
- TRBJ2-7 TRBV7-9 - TGTGCCAGCAGCCCCCACCCGGGGAGGGAGCAGTACTTC CASSPHPGREQYF
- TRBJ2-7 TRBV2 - TGTGCCAGCAGTGTGACTAGCTCCTACGAGCAGTACTTC CASSVTSSYEQYF
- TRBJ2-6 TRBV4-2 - TGTGCCAGCAGCCCAGAAGGGGCAAGTGGGGCCAACGTCCTGACTTTC CASSPEGASGANVLTF
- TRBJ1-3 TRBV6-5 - TGTGCCAGCAGTTACTTGAGCTCTGGAAACACCATATATTTT CASSYLSSGNTIYF
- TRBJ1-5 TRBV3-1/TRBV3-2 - TGTGCCAGCAGCCCCTCCCTCAATCAGCCCCAGCATTTT CASSPSLNQPQHF
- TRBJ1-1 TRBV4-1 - TGCGCCAGCAGCTCATTCGGGGAGAGGAACACTGAAGCTTTCTTT CASSSFGERNTEAFF
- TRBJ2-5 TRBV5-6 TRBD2 TGTGCCAGCAGCTCTTCTCGGACTAGCGGGAGCCAAGAGACCCAGTACTTC CASSSSRTSGSQETQYF
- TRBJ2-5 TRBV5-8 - TGTGCCAGCAGCACGGGACAACTTTTTTCGGAAGAGACCCAGTACTTC CASSTGQLFSEETQYF
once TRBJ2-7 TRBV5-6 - TGTGCCAGCAGCTTTTTTGGGGGGAACTACGAGCAGTACTTC CASSFFGGNYEQYF
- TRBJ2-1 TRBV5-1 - TGCGCCAGCAGCTTGGCCATAGGGGGCTCCTACAATGAGCAGTTCTTC CASSLAIGGSYNEQFF
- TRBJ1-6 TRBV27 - TGTGCCAGCAGCCCTCTGGCCCCGAGGGAACCCCTCCACTTT CASSPLAPREPLHF
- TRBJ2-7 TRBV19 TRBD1 TGTGCCAGTAGTACAAAGACAGGGAGATACGAGCAGTACTTC CASSTKTGRYEQYF